This TCR beta chain was observed in a study of cytomegalovirus exposure and HLA in healthy donors. Study-level background: Genotyping of more than 300 donors showed that about 79% belonged to the Caucasian-associated ancestry cluster.

The PCR had 60 Vbeta and 13 Jbeta primers. Sequencing used immunoSEQ multiplex PCR; TCRdb keeps in-frame clones, though not all of them. The repertoire holds 150,000 to 200,000 clones, with 60% to 80% as singletons. V lost 5 bases and J lost 11; bases outside the gene matches: 5. CDR3 size: 12 residues. The V gene's germline CDR1 is SEHNR and CDR2 FQNEAQ (reference sequence). Sequencing was performed on PBMCs. This clonotype originated in a female donor in good health and CMV-seronegative. The chain joins TRBV7-9 to TRBJ1-4, with 7 bases lining up with TRBD1. DNA for the CDR3: TGTGCCAGCAGCCTAACAGGGGACAAACTGTTTTTT. Amino acid sequence: CASSLTGDKLFF.